Sequencing of this T cell receptor (beta chain) was carried out in a study of OX40 agonist ivuxolimab in advanced cancers. Broader study findings: The expanded peripheral T cells' antigen specificity was not determined. Clonal expansion in partial responders at 0.1-3.0 mg/kg ranked among the lowest.

Of note for this clone: The antigen is not known.

TCRdb keeps only in-frame clones here, not all; method: immunoSEQ multiplex PCR. Here the sample spans more than 75,000 clones, about four fifths being singletons. The CDR3 is 15 residues long. With V trimmed by 2 bases and J by 1 base, 1 base remained unmatched. The germline CDR1 and CDR2 sequences are SGHTA and FQGTGA. This specimen was CD4+ or CD8+ T cells sorted from blood, taken in a trial of the OX40 agonist ivuxolimab. The chain is built from TRBV7-3 and TRBJ1-2, with 10 bases lining up with TRBD1. This receptor was taken from an adult with an advanced solid tumor such as melanoma, head and neck, liver or kidney cancer. This CDR3 is CASSLGTGDNYGYTF. Written as DNA, the CDR3 is TGTGCCAGCAGCTTAGGGACAGGGGATAACTATGGCTACACCTTC.